This TCR beta chain derives from a study of shared clonotypes between healthy human individuals. The V end was cut by 3 bases, the J end by 4 bases, with 10 bases between. This CDR3 spans 13 amino acids. Germline CDR1 reads SGHRS; CDR2 reads YFSETQ. Positive CCR7 selection of CD45RO-negative cells yielded the naive CD8 cells, and terminally differentiated effector memory CD45RA+ cells were excluded. The repertoire was sequenced with immunoSEQ multiplex PCR; TCRdb's copy has only in-frame clones and lacks some. Of just over 2,000,000 clones listed, roughly 95% are singletons. This clonotype was sampled from a man between 18 and 29 years old in good health. The sequencing sample was made of naive CD8+ T cells sorted from blood. The chain has TRBV5-1 and TRBJ2-5; D may match TRBD1 or TRBD2 (6 bases each). DNA of the CDR3: TGCGCCAGCAGCTCCGAGGGGGGAGAGACCCAGTACTTC. It yields the protein CASSSEGGETQYF.